This T cell receptor (beta chain) was retrieved from a study of T cells in localized non-small cell lung cancer. General observations from the study: Adjacent lung had a median approximately 50 of the 100 largest tumor clones. Measurement of T cell clonality placed uninvolved adjacent lung highest, above the level in tumor. Because sequencing included only one region (of the tumor), heterogeneity remains possible.

To note about this clone: Its antigen is not known.

Assay used: immunoSEQ multiplex PCR; TCRdb lists only in-frame clones, some missing. The sample records around 80,000 clones, roughly 80% being singletons. The CDR3 extends over 15 amino acids. The germline CDR1 and CDR2 sequences are SGHDT and YYEEEE. Trimming removed 4 bases from V and 4 bases from J, with 15 bases in between. This chain joins TRBV5-6 and TRBJ2-1; D gene ambiguous. This TCR came from a man between 40 and 75 years old with stage II squamous cell lung carcinoma. The material was PBMCs, obtained before any cancer treatment. CDR3 region: CASSRKEMRYNEQFF. The CDR3 DNA reads TGTGCCAGCAGCCGGAAGGAGATGAGGTACAATGAGCAGTTCTTC.